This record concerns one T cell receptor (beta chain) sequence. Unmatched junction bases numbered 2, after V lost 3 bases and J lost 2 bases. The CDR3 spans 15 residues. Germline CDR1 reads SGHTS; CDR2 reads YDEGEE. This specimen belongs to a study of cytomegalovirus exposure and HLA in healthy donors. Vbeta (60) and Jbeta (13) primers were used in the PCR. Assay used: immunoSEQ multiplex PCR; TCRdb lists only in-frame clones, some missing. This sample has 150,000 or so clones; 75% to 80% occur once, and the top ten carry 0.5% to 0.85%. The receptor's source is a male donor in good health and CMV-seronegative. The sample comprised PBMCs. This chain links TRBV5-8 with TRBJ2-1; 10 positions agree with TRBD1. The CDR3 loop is CASSSGQGTYNEQFF. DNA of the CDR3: TGTGCCAGCAGCTCGGGACAGGGGACCTACAATGAGCAGTTCTTC.